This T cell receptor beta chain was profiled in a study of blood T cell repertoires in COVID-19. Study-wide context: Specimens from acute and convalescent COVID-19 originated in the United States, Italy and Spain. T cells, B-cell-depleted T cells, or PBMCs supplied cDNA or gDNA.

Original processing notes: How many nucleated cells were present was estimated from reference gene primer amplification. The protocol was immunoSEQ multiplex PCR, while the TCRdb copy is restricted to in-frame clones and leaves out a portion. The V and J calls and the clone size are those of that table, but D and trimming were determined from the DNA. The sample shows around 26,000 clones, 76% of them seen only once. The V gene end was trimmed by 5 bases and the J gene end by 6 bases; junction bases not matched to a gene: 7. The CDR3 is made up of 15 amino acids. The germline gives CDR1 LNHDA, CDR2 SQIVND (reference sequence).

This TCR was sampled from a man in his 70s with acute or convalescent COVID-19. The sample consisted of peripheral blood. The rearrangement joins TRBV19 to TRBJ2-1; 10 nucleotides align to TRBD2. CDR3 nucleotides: TGTGCCAGTAGTGCTGCTAGCGGGAGATTCAATGAGCAGTTCTTC. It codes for CASSAASGRFNEQFF. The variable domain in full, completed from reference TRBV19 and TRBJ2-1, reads DGGITQSPKYLFRKEGQNVTLSCEQNLNHDAMYWYRQDPGQGLRLIYYSQIVNDFQKGDIAEGYSVSREKKESFPLTVTSAQKNPTAFYLCASSAASGRFNEQFFGPGTRLTVL.